The 6 T cell receptor beta chains below were found in one sample sequenced in a study of T cell repertoires in cytomegalovirus infection. TCRdb used MiXCR to reprocess the reads, holding one entry per CDR3 protein. The sample holds approximately 150,000 distinct CDR3 sequences, approximately 5.9% seen once. Sequencing used PBMCs. These receptors were collected from a human donor in good health (CMV status not recorded). Some clones in this sample may be carry-over from other donors' samples.

This clonotype was detected many times. The J gene is TRBJ2-7, the V gene TRBV7-2; 8 nucleotides agree with TRBD1. The V gene's germline CDR1 is SGHTA and CDR2 FQGNSA. V trimming: 5 bases; J trimming: 7 bases; junction bases outside the gene matches: 4. The CDR3 loop spans 12 amino acids. CDR3 sequence: CASSRYRGEQYF. The CDR3, as DNA: TGTGCCAGCAGCCGTTACAGGGGGGAGCAGTACTTC.

In this sample, this clonotype turned up many times. V is TRBV19 and J is TRBJ2-1; D not resolved. V gave up 4 bases and J gave up 9 bases, with 19 bases separating them. CDR1 and CDR2 (germline): LNHDA, SQIVND (reference sequence). CDR3 length equals 15 residues. CDR3 residues: CASSTQPTLPGEQFF. The CDR3 DNA is TGTGCCAGTAGTACCCAACCTACCCTCCCCGGTGAGCAGTTCTTC.

This clonotype occurred many times. This chain uses TRBV28 with TRBJ2-7; D tentatively fits TRBD1 or TRBD2 (5 bases each). The germline gives CDR1 MDHEN, CDR2 SYDVKM. The CDR3 sequence is 14 residues long. The germline V and J ends were trimmed by 2 bases and 2 bases, with 10 bases remaining between them. The CDR3 here is CASSLIGATYEQYF. CDR3 coding DNA: TGTGCCAGCAGTTTAATCGGGGCCACCTACGAGCAGTACTTC.

A few counts support this clonotype. V is TRBV12-3 or TRBV12-4 and J is TRBJ2-3, with no clear D. Trimming shortened V by 7 bases and J by 5 bases, and 4 bases separated the two germline ends. The CDR3 covers 10 residues. DNA of the CDR3: TGTGCCAGCATGGGAGATACGCAGTATTTT. As protein: CASMGDTQYF.

This clonotype was seen a few times. This rearrangement joins TRBV18 to TRBJ1-3, with 7 positions matching TRBD1. The germline gives CDR1 KGHSH, CDR2 LQKENI. Losses at the gene ends were 3 bases for V and 5 bases for J; bases not matched to a gene: 7. The CDR3 spans 15 residues. CDR3 in amino acids: CASSPRDRDRNTIYF. The CDR3 nucleotides read TGTGCCAGCTCACCCCGGGACAGAGATCGAAACACCATATATTTT. The entire variable domain, with the rest obtained from reference TRBV18 and TRBJ1-3, is as follows: NAGVMQNPRHLVRRRGQEARLRCSPMKGHSHVYWYRQLPEEGLKFMVYLQKENIIDESGMPKERFSAEFPKEGPSILRIQQVVRGDSAAYFCASSPRDRDRNTIYFGEGSWLTVV.

In its sample, this clonotype was seen many times. The chain combines TRBV7-2 with TRBJ2-7, with D possibly called TRBD1 or TRBD2 (5 bases each). Per germline, CDR1 SGHTA and CDR2 FQGNSA. The V end was cut by 5 bases, the J end by 7 bases, with 18 bases between. This CDR3 has 14 amino acids. The DNA of the CDR3 is TGTGCCAGCAGCCCGACGGGACGGCTTGGAGAGCAGTACTTC. Protein: CASSPTGRLGEQYF. The full variable domain, with the rest looked up from reference TRBV7-2 and TRBJ2-7, is GAGVSQSPSNKVTEKGKDVELRCDPISGHTALYWYRQSLGQGLEFLIYFQGNSAPDKSGLPSDRFSAERTGGSVSTLTIQRTQQEDSAVYLCASSPTGRLGEQYFGPGTRLTVT.